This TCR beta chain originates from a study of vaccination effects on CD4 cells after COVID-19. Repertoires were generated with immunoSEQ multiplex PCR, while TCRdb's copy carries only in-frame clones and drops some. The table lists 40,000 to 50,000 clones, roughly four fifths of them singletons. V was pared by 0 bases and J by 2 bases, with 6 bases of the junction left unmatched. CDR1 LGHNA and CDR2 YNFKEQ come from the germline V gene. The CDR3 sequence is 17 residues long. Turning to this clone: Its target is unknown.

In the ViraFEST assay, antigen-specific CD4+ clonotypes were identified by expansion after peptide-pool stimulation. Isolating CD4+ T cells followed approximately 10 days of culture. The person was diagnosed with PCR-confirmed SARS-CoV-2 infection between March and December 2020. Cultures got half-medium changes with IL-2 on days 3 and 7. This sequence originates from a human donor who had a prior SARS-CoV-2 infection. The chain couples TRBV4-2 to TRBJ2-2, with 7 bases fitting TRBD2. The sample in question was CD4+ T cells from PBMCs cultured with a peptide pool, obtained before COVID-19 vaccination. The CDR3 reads CASSQDRLAENTGELFF. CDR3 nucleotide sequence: TGTGCCAGCAGCCAAGATAGGCTAGCGGAAAACACCGGGGAGCTGTTTTTT.